One and the same sample provided the 2 T cell receptor beta chains below, sequenced in a study of cytomegalovirus exposure and HLA in healthy donors. In the PCR, 60 Vbeta and 13 Jbeta primers were used. Sequenced by immunoSEQ multiplex PCR; TCRdb stores in-frame clones only, minus some. The data contain 150,000 to 200,000 clones, approximately 80% of them singletons. Specimen: PBMCs. The source is a man between 18 and 35 years old in good health and CMV-seronegative.

The gene calls are TRBV5-1 and TRBJ2-7, with 7 bases that match TRBD2. The V gene end was trimmed by 8 bases and the J gene end by 7 bases; junction bases not matched to a gene: 18. This CDR3 has 15 residues. The V gene's germline CDR1 is SGHRS and CDR2 YFSETQ. The CDR3 region has the DNA TGCGCCAGTTCGGGGGGTCTTGCGGGCCAGTGGGAGCAGTACTTC. Translating gives CASSGGLAGQWEQYF.

J is TRBJ2-7 and V is TRBV2, with 11 bases aligning to TRBD1. This CDR3 is 15 amino acids long. Germline CDR1 and CDR2: SNHLY and FYNNEI. The V and J ends lost 7 bases and 3 bases, in that order; junction bases with no gene match: 8. The chain's CDR3 is CASTYMDRGHYEQYF. The CDR3 DNA follows: TGTGCCAGCACCTACATGGACAGGGGGCACTACGAGCAGTACTTC.